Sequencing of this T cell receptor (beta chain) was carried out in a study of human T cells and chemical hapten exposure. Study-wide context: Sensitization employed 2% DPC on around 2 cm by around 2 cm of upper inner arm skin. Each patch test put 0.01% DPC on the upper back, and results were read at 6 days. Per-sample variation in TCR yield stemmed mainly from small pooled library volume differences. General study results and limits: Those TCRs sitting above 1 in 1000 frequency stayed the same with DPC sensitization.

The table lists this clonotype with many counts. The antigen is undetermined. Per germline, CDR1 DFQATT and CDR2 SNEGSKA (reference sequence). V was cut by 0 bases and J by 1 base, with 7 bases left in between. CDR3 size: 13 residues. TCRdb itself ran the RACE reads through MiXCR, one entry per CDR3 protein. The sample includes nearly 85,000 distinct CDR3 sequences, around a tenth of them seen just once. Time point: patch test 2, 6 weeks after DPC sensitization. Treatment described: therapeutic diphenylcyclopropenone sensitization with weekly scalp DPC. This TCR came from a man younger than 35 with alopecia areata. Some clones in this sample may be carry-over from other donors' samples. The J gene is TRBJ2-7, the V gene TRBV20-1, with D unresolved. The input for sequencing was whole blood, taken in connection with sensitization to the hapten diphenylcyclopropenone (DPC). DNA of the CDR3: TGCAGTGCTAGAGATCTGGGGTCCTACGAGCAGTACTTC. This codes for CSARDLGSYEQYF.